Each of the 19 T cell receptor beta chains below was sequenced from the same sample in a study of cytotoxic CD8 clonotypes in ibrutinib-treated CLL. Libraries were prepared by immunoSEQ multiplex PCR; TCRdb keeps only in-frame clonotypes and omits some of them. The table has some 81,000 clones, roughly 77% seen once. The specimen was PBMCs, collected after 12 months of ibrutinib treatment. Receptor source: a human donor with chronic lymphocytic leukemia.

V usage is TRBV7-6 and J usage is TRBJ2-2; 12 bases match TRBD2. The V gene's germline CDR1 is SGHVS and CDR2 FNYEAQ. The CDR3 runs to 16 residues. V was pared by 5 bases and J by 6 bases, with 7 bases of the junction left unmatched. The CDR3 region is CASSRLAGVGAGELFF. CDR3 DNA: TGTGCCAGCAGCCGACTAGCGGGAGTGGGGGCCGGGGAGCTGTTTTTT.

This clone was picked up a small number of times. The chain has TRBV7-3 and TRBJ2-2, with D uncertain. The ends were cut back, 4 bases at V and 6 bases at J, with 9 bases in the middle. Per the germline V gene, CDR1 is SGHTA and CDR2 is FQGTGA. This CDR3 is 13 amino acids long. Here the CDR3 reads CASSSLVPGELFF. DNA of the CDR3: TGTGCCAGCAGCTCCCTAGTCCCCGGGGAGCTGTTTTTT.

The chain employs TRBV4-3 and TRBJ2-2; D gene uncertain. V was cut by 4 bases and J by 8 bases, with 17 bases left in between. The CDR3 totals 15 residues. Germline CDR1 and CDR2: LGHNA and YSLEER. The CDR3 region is CASSLGTAPRGELFF. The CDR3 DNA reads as TGCGCCAGCAGCCTCGGAACGGCCCCCCGGGGGGAGCTGTTTTTT.

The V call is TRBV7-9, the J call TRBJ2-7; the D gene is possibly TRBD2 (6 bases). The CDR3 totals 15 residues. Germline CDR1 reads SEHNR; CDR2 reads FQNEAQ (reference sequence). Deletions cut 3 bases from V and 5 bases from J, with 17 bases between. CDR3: CASSFSGPGTHEQYF. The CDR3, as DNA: TGTGCCAGCAGCTTCAGCGGGCCAGGGACTCACGAGCAGTACTTC.

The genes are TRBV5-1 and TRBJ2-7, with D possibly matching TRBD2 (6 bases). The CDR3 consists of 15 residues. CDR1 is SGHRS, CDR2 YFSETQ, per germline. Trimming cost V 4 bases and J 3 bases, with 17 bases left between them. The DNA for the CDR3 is TGCGCCAGCAGCCCCCAGCTAGCGAGTTACTACGAGCAGTACTTC. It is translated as CASSPQLASYYEQYF.

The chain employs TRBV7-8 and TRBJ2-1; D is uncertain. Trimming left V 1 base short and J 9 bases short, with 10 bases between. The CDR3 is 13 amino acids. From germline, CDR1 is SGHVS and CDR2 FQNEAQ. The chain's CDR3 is CASSLVVPGEQFF. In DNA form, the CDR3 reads TGTGCCAGCAGCTTAGTAGTCCCAGGTGAGCAGTTCTTC.

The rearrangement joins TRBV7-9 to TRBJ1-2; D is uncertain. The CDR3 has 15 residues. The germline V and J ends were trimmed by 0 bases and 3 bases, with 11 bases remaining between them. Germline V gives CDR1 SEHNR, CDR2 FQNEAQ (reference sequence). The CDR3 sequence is CASSLAAGAHYGYTF. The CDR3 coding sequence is TGTGCCAGCAGCTTAGCGGCAGGAGCCCACTATGGCTACACCTTC.

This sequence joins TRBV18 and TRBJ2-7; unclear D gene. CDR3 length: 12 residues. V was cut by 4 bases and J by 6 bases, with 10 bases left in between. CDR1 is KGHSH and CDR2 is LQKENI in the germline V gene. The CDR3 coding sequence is TGTGCCAGCTCACTAGCCGCTGGCGAGCAGTACTTC. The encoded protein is CASSLAAGEQYF.

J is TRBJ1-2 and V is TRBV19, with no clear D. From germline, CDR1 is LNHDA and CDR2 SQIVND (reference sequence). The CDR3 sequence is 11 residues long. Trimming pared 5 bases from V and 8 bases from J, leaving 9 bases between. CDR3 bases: TGTGCCAGTAGTGGCCTGGTGGGCTACACCTTC. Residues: CASSGLVGYTF.

Here the CDR3 DNA reads TGCGCCAGCAGCTTGGGGACTGGGGCGGGCGCAGATACGCAGTATTTT. This gives the protein CASSLGTGAGADTQYF. This rearrangement joins TRBV5-1 to TRBJ2-3; D might be TRBD1 or TRBD2, each matching 5 bases. Germline CDR1 is SGHRS and CDR2 is YFSETQ. V was clipped by 0 bases and J by 4 bases, with 15 bases between them. CDR3 length: 16 amino acids.

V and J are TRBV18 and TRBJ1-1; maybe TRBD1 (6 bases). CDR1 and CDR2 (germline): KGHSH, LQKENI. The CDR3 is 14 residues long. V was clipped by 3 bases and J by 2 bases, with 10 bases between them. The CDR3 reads CASSPGTPNTEAFF. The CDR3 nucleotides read TGTGCCAGCTCACCCGGGACACCAAACACTGAAGCTTTCTTT.

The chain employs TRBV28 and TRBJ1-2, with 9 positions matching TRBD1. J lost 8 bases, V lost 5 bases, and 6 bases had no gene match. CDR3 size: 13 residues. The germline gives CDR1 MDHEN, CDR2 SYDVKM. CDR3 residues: CASSPGTGLGYTF. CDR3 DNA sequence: TGTGCCAGCAGTCCCGGGACAGGGCTCGGCTACACCTTC.

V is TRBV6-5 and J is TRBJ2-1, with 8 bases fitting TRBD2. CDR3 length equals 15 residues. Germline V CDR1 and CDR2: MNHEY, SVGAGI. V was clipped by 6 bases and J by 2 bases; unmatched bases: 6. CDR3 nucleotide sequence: TGTGCCAGCAGCGCCTTAGCGGGACCCTACAATGAGCAGTTCTTC. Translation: CASSALAGPYNEQFF.

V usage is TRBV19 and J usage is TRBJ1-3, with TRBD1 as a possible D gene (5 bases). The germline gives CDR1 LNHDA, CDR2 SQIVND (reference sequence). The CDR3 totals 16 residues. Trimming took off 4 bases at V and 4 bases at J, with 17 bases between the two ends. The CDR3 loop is CASSTGTLFLGNTIYF. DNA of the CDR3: TGTGCCAGTAGTACAGGGACGCTTTTCCTGGGAAACACCATATATTTT.

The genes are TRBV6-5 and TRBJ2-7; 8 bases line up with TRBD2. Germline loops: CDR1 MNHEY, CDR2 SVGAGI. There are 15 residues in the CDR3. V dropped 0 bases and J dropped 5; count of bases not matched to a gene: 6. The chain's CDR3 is CASSYSGGGGHEQYF. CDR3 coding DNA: TGTGCCAGCAGTTACTCCGGGGGGGGCGGCCACGAGCAGTACTTC.

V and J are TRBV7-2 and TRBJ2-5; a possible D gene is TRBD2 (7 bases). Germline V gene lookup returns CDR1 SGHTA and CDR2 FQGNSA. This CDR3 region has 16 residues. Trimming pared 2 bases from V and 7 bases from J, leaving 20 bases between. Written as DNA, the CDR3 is TGTGCCAGCAGCTTAACGCCGGGGACATCGGGGGGGACCCAGTACTTC. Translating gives CASSLTPGTSGGTQYF.

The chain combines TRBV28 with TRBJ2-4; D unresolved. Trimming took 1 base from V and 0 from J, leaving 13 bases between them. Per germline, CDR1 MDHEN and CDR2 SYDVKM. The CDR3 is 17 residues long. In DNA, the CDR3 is TGTGCCAGCAGTTTATCCCACATAAAACTAGCCAAAAACATTCAGTACTTC. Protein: CASSLSHIKLAKNIQYF.

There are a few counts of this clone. The CDR3 DNA is TGTGCCAGCAATTACCGGAATAGCAATCAGCCCCAGCATTTT. Translated, it gives CASNYRNSNQPQHF. The chain employs TRBV2 and TRBJ1-5; D is uncertain. The V end was cut by 7 bases, the J end by 0 bases, with 10 bases between. Germline V gene sequence: CDR1 SNHLY, CDR2 FYNNEI. The CDR3 length is 14 residues.

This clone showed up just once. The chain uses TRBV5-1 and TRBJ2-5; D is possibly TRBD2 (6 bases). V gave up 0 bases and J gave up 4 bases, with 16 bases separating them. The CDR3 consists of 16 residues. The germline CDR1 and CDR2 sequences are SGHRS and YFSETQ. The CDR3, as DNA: TGCGCCAGCAGCTTGGGAGTCCTTAGGGAGGCAGAGACCCAGTACTTC. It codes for CASSLGVLREAETQYF. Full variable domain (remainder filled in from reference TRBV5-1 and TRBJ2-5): KAGVTQTPRYLIKTRGQQVTLSCSPISGHRSVSWYQQTPGQGLQFLFEYFSETQRNKGNFPGRFSGRQFSNSRSEMNVSTLELGDSALYLCASSLGVLREAETQYFGPGTRLLVL.